Reported below is one TCR beta chain. Its matching antigen is unknown. The method was immunoSEQ multiplex PCR; TCRdb's version includes in-frame clones alone and lacks a portion of them. Found here are 90,000 to 95,000 clones, over 75% of them singletons; the top ten hold roughly 4.5%. The data originate from a study of OX40 agonist ivuxolimab in advanced cancers. CDR3 length: 15 amino acids. CDR1 is SGDLS, CDR2 YYNGEE, per germline. With 3 bases removed from V and 0 bases from J, the gap between germline ends came to 12 bases. Findings and limits, study-wide: Certain nonresponders likewise exhibited a low normalized T-cell clonal expansion. Antigen specificity of clonally expanded peripheral T cells was not established. CD4+ and CD8+ blood T cells expanded clonally by week 6 at 0.1 to 3.0 mg/kg.

The source of this sequence is an adult with an advanced solid tumor such as melanoma, head and neck, liver or kidney cancer. The chain links TRBV9 to TRBJ1-1, with D tentatively TRBD1 (6 bases). The sequenced sample was CD4+ or CD8+ T cells sorted from blood, obtained in a trial of the OX40 agonist ivuxolimab. The DNA for the CDR3 is TGTGCCAGCAGCGAGGAGGACAGCCTGAACACTGAAGCTTTCTTT. Translation gives CASSEEDSLNTEAFF. Based on the CDR3 plus reference TRBV9 and TRBJ1-1, the full variable domain is DSGVTQTPKHLITATGQRVTLRCSPRSGDLSVYWYQQSLDQGLQFLIQYYNGEERAKGNILERFSAQQFPDLHSELNLSSLELGDSALYFCASSEEDSLNTEAFFGQGTRLTVV.